This T cell receptor beta chain was retrieved from a study of T cells in Graves' hyperthyroidism and ophthalmopathy. The study's findings and limits: From stable hyperthyroidism, ophthalmopathy was separated by a 13 V-J model. The model anticipated ophthalmopathy a median approximately 6.5 months pre-onset.

J gave up 5 bases and V 6 bases, and 11 bases lay outside the gene matches. The CDR3 spans 15 residues. Germline CDR1 is SEHNR and CDR2 is FQNEAQ (reference sequence). Ten or more counts support this clonotype. Antigen specificity is unknown. RNA transcripts served as the template for amplifying TCR beta CDR3 regions. Carried out on the TCR CDR3, a first-round RT-PCR used the HTBI primer set. TCRdb called the multiplex PCR reads again in MiXCR, with one record for every CDR3 protein. The profile shows 650,000 to 700,000 distinct CDR3 sequences, around 16% of them singletons. The chain recombines TRBV7-9 with TRBJ2-5, with TRBD2 matching 8 bases. Sequenced sample: blood. This TCR derives from a man aged 45-60 years with Graves' hyperthyroidism. This CDR3 is CASSTASGSRETQYF. CDR3 sequence (DNA): TGTGCCAGCAGTACAGCGAGCGGGAGCCGGGAGACCCAGTACTTC.